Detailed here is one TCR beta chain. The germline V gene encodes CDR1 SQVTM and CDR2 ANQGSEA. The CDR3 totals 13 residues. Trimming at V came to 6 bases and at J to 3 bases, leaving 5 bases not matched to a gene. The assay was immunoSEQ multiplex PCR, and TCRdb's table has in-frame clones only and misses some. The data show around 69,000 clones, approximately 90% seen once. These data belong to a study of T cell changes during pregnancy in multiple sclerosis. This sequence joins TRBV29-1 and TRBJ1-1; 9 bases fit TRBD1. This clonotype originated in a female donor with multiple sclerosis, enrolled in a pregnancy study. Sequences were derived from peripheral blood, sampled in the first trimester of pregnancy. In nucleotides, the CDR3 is TGCAGCGTCTCACAGGGGGCTTACACTGAAGCTTTCTTT. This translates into CSVSQGAYTEAFF. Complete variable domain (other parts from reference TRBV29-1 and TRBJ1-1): SAVISQKPSRDICQRGTSLTIQCQVDSQVTMMFWYRQQPGQSLTLIATANQGSEATYESGFVIDKFPISRPNLTFSTLTVSNMSPEDSSIYLCSVSQGAYTEAFFGQGTRLTVV.